The T cell receptor (beta chain) described here comes from a study of blood T cell repertoires in COVID-19. About the research overall: From the United States, Italy and Spain came samples of acute and convalescent COVID-19.

Per germline, CDR1 SGHRS and CDR2 YFSETQ. Losses at the gene ends were 4 bases for V and 0 bases for J; bases not matched to a gene: 2. There are 15 residues in the CDR3. This clone was observed a few times. In the authors' methods: Estimation of nucleated cell counts relied on the amplification of reference gene primers. TCRdb's table, derived via immunoSEQ multiplex PCR, lists solely in-frame clones and lacks some. D and trimming come from the DNA, and the V and J calls and clone size come from that table. The sample lists roughly 70,000 clones, roughly 80% occurring once. The sequenced sample consisted of peripheral blood. The rearrangement uses TRBV5-1 and TRBJ2-3; 10 bases are a match to TRBD1. The receptor was isolated from a human donor in a cohort sampled during active COVID-19. For the CDR3, the DNA is TGCGCCAGCAGCGGGGGACAGGGGAGCACAGATACGCAGTATTTT. Its protein is CASSGGQGSTDTQYF.